These T cell receptor beta chains were read from a single sample in a study of blood T cells in healthy people across ages. TCRdb itself ran the 5' RACE reads through MiXCR, one entry per CDR3 protein. The table has about 780,000 distinct CDR3 sequences, about 45% seen once; the top ten hold approximately 18%. Specimen: blood. The receptors here all came from a man at least 80 years old in good health. CDR3s leave out the opening cysteine and the closing phenylalanine or tryptophan. Fields, in order: CDR3 length, V gene, J gene, CDR3 protein.

13	TRBV12-3/TRBV12-4	TRBJ2-5	ASSFGQGRVETQY
14	TRBV28	TRBJ2-5	ASRSGTSGSGETQY
12	TRBV2	TRBJ1-5	ASSVTASNQPQH
11	TRBV12-3/TRBV12-4	TRBJ1-1	ASSRDRGREAF
12	TRBV5-1	TRBJ2-1	ASSFSSGSYEQF
10	TRBV2	TRBJ1-1	ASSGQGFEAF
13	TRBV5-1	TRBJ2-3	ASSTSGRGTDAQY
10	TRBV2	TRBJ1-2	ASSVRDDGYT
13	TRBV5-1	TRBJ2-1	ASSLIAGDFDEQF
11	TRBV12-3/TRBV12-4	TRBJ1-6	ASSLKSDSPLH